This entry lists 14 T cell receptor beta chains sequenced from one sample in a study of blood T cell repertoires in COVID-19. Profiling relied on immunoSEQ multiplex PCR, and the TCRdb table lists in-frame clones only, not all of them. The profile shows 90,000 to 110,000 clones, 65% to 90% of them singletons. The specimen sequenced was peripheral blood. The receptors here all came from a man in his fifties or sixties with acute or convalescent COVID-19.

This clone has just one count. This sequence joins TRBV5-8 and TRBJ1-2; TRBD1 matches 10 bases. This CDR3 spans 16 amino acids. The junction had 12 bases not matched to a gene; V was cut back by 4 bases and J by 6 bases. Germline loops: CDR1 SGHTS, CDR2 YDEGEE. The CDR3 region has the DNA TGTGCCAGCAGCCCCCCCCGTAGGACAGGGGGTAATGGCTACACCTTC. Its protein product is CASSPPRRTGGNGYTF.

V is TRBV18 and J is TRBJ2-2; TRBD2 agrees at 7 bases. The length of the CDR3 is 14 residues. Germline CDR1 is KGHSH and CDR2 is LQKENI. The trim removed 5 bases at V and 6 bases at J, leaving 6 bases unmatched. CDR3 sequence (DNA): TGTGCCAGCTCAAAGACTAGCCCTCCCGGGGAGCTGTTTTTT. Translating gives CASSKTSPPGELFF.

Regarding this clone: Other DNA sequences from this sample encode an identical CDR3 as well. The chain joins TRBV5-6 to TRBJ2-1; D possibly corresponds to TRBD2 (5 bases). The germline gives CDR1 SGHDT, CDR2 YYEEEE. This CDR3 spans 12 amino acids. Trimming cost V 4 bases and J 7 bases, with 9 bases left between them. The CDR3 region is CASSSGGNEQFF. CDR3 sequence (DNA): TGTGCCAGCAGCAGCGGTGGGAATGAGCAGTTCTTC.

The chain employs TRBV6-5 and TRBJ1-6; 10 positions agree with TRBD1. V was pared by 2 bases and J by 10 bases, with 8 bases of the junction left unmatched. Germline V gene lookup returns CDR1 MNHEY and CDR2 SVGAGI. The CDR3 is 16 amino acids. The CDR3 DNA reads as TGTGCCAGCAGTTACCCGGGACAGGGGTTTAAATCACCCCTCCACTTT. The encoded protein is CASSYPGQGFKSPLHF.

Turning to this clone: The identical CDR3 is also encoded by other nucleotide sequences in the sample. The CDR3 sequence is CASSEGDSYEQYF. The CDR3, as DNA: TGTGCCAGCAGTGAAGGGGACAGCTACGAGCAGTACTTC. V is TRBV6-1 and J is TRBJ2-7; the match to TRBD1 covers 7 bases. The germline V gene has CDR1 MNHNS and CDR2 SASEGT. This CDR3 spans 13 amino acids. Unmatched junction bases numbered 0, after V lost 1 base and J lost 3 bases.

The CDR3 nucleotides read TGTGCCAGTAGTCCCCGGAGGACAGGAGATGAAAAACTGTTTTTT. Protein sequence: CASSPRRTGDEKLFF. The V call is TRBV19, the J call TRBJ1-4; 7 bases agree with TRBD1. CDR1 and CDR2 (germline): LNHDA, SQIVND (reference sequence). The trim removed 5 bases at V and 6 bases at J, leaving 9 bases unmatched. The length of the CDR3 is 15 residues.

The chain employs TRBV7-9 and TRBJ2-2; TRBD1 matches 8 bases. J lost 5 bases, V lost 8 bases, and 22 bases had no gene match. The CDR3 sequence is 19 residues long. CDR1 is SEHNR, CDR2 FQNEAQ, per germline (reference sequence). The CDR3, as DNA: TGTGCCAGCCCCAACGAAGACCTCACCAGGGGGCTGAGAACCGGGGAGCTGTTTTTT. This translates into CASPNEDLTRGLRTGELFF.

This chain connects TRBV24-1 to TRBJ2-7, with D perhaps TRBD2 (5 bases). Trimming took off 4 bases at V and 6 bases at J, with 12 bases between the two ends. Germline V gives CDR1 KGHDR, CDR2 SFDVKD. This CDR3 region has 13 residues. CDR3 sequence (DNA): TGTGCCACCAGTGACCCCGGAGGTCCCGAGCAGTACTTC. Residues: CATSDPGGPEQYF.

The rearrangement links TRBV29-1 to TRBJ2-3, with 9 bases lining up with TRBD1. The CDR3 consists of 12 residues. Germline trimming cut 6 bases from V and 6 bases from J; bases unmatched to any gene: 4. Germline V gene data show CDR1 as SQVTM and CDR2 as ANQGSEA. The DNA for the CDR3 is TGCAGCGTGGGACAGGGTGCGGATACGCAGTATTTT. This translates into CSVGQGADTQYF.

The chain recombines TRBV24-1 with TRBJ1-1; tentatively, D is TRBD1 (6 bases). Trimming cost V 3 bases and J 11 bases, with 15 bases left between them. There are 13 residues in the CDR3. CDR1 is KGHDR, CDR2 SFDVKD, per germline. The DNA for the CDR3 is TGTGCCACCAGTGATGATGGCAGGGGAATGGCTTTCTTT. Protein sequence: CATSDDGRGMAFF.

V gene TRBV7-9 combines with J gene TRBJ2-7; TRBD1 is a possible D gene (7 bases). Trimming took off 5 bases at V and 2 bases at J, with 13 bases between the two ends. Germline lookup yields CDR1 SEHNR and CDR2 FQNEAQ (reference sequence). The CDR3 sequence is 14 residues long. The CDR3 region is CASSPGGTAYEQYF. DNA for the CDR3: TGTGCCAGCAGCCCCGGCGGGACAGCCTACGAGCAGTACTTC.

The V call is TRBV19, the J call TRBJ1-3; D is uncertain. This CDR3 region has 12 residues. V lost 2 bases and J lost 4, with 3 bases in between. Germline CDR1 is LNHDA and CDR2 is SQIVND (reference sequence). This chain's CDR3 is CASSIQGNTIYF. DNA for the CDR3: TGTGCCAGTAGTATACAGGGAAACACCATATATTTT.

The chain joins TRBV11-2 to TRBJ1-3, with 10 bases identical to TRBD1. The CDR3 runs to 17 residues. Germline CDR1 reads SGHAT; CDR2 reads FQNNGV. V dropped 4 bases and J dropped 2; count of bases not matched to a gene: 8. CDR3 DNA sequence: TGTGCCAGCAGCTCTTCCGGGACAGGGGTCCCTGGAAACACCATATATTTT. Translation: CASSSSGTGVPGNTIYF. Full variable domain (outside the CDR3, taken from reference TRBV11-2 and TRBJ1-3): EAGVAQSPRYKIIEKRQSVAFWCNPISGHATLYWYQQILGQGPKLLIQFQNNGVVDDSQLPKDRFSAERLKGVDSTLKIQPAKLEDSAVYLCASSSSGTGVPGNTIYFGEGSWLTVV.

This clone was seen more than once but under ten times. This rearrangement joins TRBV19 to TRBJ2-7, with D possibly being TRBD2 (6 bases). V gave up 3 bases and J gave up 6 bases, with 12 bases separating them. Germline lookup yields CDR1 LNHDA and CDR2 SQIVND (reference sequence). This CDR3 has 13 amino acids. CDR3 region: CASSISRRGEQYF. The CDR3 DNA reads TGTGCCAGTAGTATCTCCCGGCGGGGCGAGCAGTACTTC.